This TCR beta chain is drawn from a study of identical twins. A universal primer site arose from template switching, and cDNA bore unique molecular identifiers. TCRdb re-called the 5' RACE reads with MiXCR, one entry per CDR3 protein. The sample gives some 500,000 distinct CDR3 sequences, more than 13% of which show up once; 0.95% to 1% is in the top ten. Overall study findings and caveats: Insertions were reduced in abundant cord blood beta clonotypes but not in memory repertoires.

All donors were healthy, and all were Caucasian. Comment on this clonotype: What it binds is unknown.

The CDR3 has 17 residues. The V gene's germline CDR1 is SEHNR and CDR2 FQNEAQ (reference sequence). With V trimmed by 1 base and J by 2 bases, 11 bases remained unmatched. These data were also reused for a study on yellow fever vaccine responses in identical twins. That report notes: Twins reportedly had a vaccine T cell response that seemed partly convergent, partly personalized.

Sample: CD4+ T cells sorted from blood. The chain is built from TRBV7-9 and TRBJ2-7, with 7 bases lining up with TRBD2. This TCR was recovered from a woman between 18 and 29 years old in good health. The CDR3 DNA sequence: TGTGCCAGCAGCTTAGGGCAGGGCGGGAGTTCAGCCTACGAGCAGTACTTC. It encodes CASSLGQGGSSAYEQYF.